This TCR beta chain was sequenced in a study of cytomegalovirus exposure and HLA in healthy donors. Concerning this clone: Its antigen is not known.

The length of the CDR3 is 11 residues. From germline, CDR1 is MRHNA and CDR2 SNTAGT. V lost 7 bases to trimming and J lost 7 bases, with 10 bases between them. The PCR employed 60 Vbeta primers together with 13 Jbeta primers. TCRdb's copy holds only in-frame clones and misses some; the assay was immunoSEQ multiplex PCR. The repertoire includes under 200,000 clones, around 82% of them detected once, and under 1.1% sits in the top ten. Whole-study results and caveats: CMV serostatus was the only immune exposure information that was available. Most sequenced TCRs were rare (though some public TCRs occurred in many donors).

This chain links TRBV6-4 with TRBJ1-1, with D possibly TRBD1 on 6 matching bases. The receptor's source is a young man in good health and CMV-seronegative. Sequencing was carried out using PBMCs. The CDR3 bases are TGTGCCAGCAAAAGGACAGATGAAGCTTTCTTT. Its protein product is CASKRTDEAFF.